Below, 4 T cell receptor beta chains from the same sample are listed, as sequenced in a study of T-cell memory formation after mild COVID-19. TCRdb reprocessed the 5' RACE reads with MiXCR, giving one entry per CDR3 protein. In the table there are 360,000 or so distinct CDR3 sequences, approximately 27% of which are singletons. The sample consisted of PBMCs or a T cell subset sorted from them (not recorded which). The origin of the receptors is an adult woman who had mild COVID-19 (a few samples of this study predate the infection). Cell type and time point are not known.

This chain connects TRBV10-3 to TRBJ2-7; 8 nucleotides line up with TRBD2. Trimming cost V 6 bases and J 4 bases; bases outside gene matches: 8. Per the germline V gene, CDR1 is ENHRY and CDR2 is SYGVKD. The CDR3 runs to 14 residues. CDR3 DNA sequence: TGTGCCATCAGCGAAAGCGGGAGCGGTTACGAGCAGTACTTC. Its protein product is CAISESGSGYEQYF.

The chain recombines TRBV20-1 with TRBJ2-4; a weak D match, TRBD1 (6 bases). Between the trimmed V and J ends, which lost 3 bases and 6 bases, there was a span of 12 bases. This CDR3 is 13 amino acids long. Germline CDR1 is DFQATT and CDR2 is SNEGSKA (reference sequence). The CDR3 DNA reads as TGCAGTGCTAGCTGGGGGCCCGGAAACATTCAGTACTTC. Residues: CSASWGPGNIQYF.

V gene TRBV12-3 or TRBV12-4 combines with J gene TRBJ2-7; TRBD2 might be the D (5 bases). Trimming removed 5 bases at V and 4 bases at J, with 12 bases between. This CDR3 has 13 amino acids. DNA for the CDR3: TGTGCCAGCAGTCTTAGCGTTCGGTACGAGCAGTACTTC. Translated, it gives CASSLSVRYEQYF.

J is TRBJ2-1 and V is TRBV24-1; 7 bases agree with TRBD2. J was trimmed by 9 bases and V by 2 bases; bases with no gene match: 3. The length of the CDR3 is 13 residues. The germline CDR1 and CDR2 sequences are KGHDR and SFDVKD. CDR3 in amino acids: CATSDSLAIEQFF. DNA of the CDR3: TGTGCCACCAGTGATTCACTAGCGATTGAGCAGTTCTTC.